These 13 T cell receptor beta chains came from one sample sequenced in a study of T cells in women clearing cervical HPV infection. Here immunoSEQ multiplex PCR was the method, and the copy in TCRdb shows in-frame clones only, minus some. The table gives approximately 30,000 clones; the top ten clones make up around 3.5% of it. Sequencing was done on a sample of blood buffy coat. Every receptor here comes from a woman aged 18-70 years with a cervical HPV16 infection that either progressed to CIN3+ or cleared (not recorded which).

As to this clone: The CDR3 goes on 3 residues after the read ends, and that part is filled in from the germline J gene. The chain uses TRBV20-1 and TRBJ2-7, with 8 positions matching TRBD2. Germline V CDR1 and CDR2: DFQATT, SNEGSKA (reference sequence). This CDR3 contains 13 residues. J was trimmed by 2 bases and V by 6 bases; bases with no gene match: 6. CDR3 sequence reads: CSAKDGGAYEQYF. The CDR3 DNA, read in part, is TGCAGTGCCAAGGACGGGGGGGCCTACGAG.

On this clone: The read comes to an end 3 residues before the CDR3 does, leaving the germline J gene to fill in the end. V usage is TRBV7-9 and J usage is TRBJ2-7, with 9 bases identical to TRBD2. This CDR3 has 15 amino acids. Germline V lookup: CDR1 SEHNR, CDR2 FQNEAQ (reference sequence). V gave up 2 bases and J gave up 2 bases; unmatched junction bases: 4. The CDR3 DNA, read in part, is TGTGCCAGCAGCTTATCAAGCGGGGGGCCCTACGAG. Protein sequence: CASSLSSGGPYE. The full-length CDR3 reads as CASSLSSGGPYEQYF.

On this clone: The CDR3 extends 3 residues past the end of the read, so its final part is completed from the germline J gene. This rearrangement joins TRBV7-3 to TRBJ2-5; D is possibly TRBD1 (5 bases). CDR3 length: 13 amino acids. V lost 5 bases to trimming and J lost 3 bases, with 10 bases between them. The germline gives CDR1 SGHTA, CDR2 FQGTGA. The CDR3 is CASSISREETQYF. CDR3 DNA (partial): TGTGCCAGCAGCATAAGCAGGGAAGAGACC.

As regards this clone: The read gets to within 3 residues of the CDR3 end, and the germline J gene fills in the rest. The V call is TRBV20-1, the J call TRBJ1-1; TRBD1 is a possible D gene (6 bases). Per germline, CDR1 DFQATT and CDR2 SNEGSKA (reference sequence). CDR3 length: 13 residues. V gave up 5 bases and J gave up 1 base, with 11 bases separating them. The CDR3 loop is CSAGRGGNTEAFF. CDR3 DNA (partial): TGCAGTGCTGGAAGGGGGGGGAACACTGAA.

The sequenced CDR3 bases are TGTGCCAGCAGCGAGGCGGGACTAGAGAGGGAGACG. Translation gives CASSEAGLERET. The entire CDR3 sequence reads CASSEAGLERETQYF. V gene TRBV5-6 combines with J gene TRBJ2-3; 8 bases match TRBD2. Read data end 3 residues before the CDR3 end; the end is taken from the germline J gene. CDR1 SGHDT and CDR2 YYEEEE come from the germline V gene. CDR3 length: 15 residues.

About this clone: The read finishes 3 residues shy of the CDR3 end, and the germline J gene is used to complete it. J is TRBJ1-3 and V is TRBV7-2; D unresolved. Looked up from germline, CDR1 is SGHTA and CDR2 is FQGNSA. Deletions cut 7 bases from V and 0 bases from J, with 10 bases between. The CDR3 runs 14 residues. The CDR3 is CASTLGSSGNTIYF. Partial CDR3 DNA: TGTGCCAGCACCTTGGGCAGCTCTGGAAACACC.

On this clone itself: The read ends 3 residues early relative to the CDR3; the germline J gene fills the gap. The chain employs TRBV19 and TRBJ1-5; no reliable D call. CDR3 length equals 15 residues. Germline CDR1 LNHDA, CDR2 SQIVND (reference sequence). The V end was cut by 6 bases, the J end by 2 bases, with 14 bases between. CDR3 region: CASSLSAGRNQPQHF. CDR3 DNA, as far as it was read: TGTGCCAGTAGCCTTAGCGCGGGCCGCAATCAGCCC.

With respect to this clone: With the read ending 3 residues before the CDR3 end, the germline J gene is used to fill in that end. The chain links TRBV6-2 or TRBV6-3 to TRBJ2-5, with unresolved D. Germline V CDR1 and CDR2: MNHEY, SVGEGT. V was clipped by 8 bases and J by 5 bases, with 9 bases between them. The CDR3 totals 11 residues. The DNA read from the CDR3 is TGTGCCAGCCCCTCTGGCGAGACC. Protein sequence: CASPSGET. Given in full, the CDR3 is CASPSGETQYF.

About this clone: The DNA ends 3 residues before the CDR3 does, and the rest of the CDR3 is filled in from the germline J gene. This chain links TRBV18 with TRBJ2-7, with unresolved D. There are 14 residues in the CDR3. The germline V and J ends were trimmed by 5 bases and 2 bases, with 13 bases remaining between them. The germline V gene has CDR1 KGHSH and CDR2 LQKENI. CDR3: CASSKLSRAYEQYF. The DNA read from the CDR3 is TGTGCCAGCTCAAAACTGAGCCGGGCCTACGAG.

With regard to this clone: The CDR3 is cut off 3 residues early in the read; its end comes from the germline J gene. The chain links TRBV20-1 to TRBJ2-3; D is possibly TRBD2 (6 bases). The CDR3 is 15 amino acids. The V and J ends lost 8 bases and 1 base respectively, with 19 bases between them. The germline CDR1 and CDR2 sequences are DFQATT and SNEGSKA (reference sequence). CDR3 DNA (partial): TGCAGTACGACCTCGGAGGGCTCCCGCACAGATACG. Translation gives CSTTSEGSRTDT. The complete CDR3 sequence is CSTTSEGSRTDTQYF.

Points on this clone: At one boundary the junction diverges from the germline segment, which might be a read error. The CDR3 goes on 3 residues after the read ends, and that part is filled in from the germline J gene. The V and J genes are TRBV13 and TRBJ2-4; 7 nucleotides agree with TRBD2. The germline gives CDR1 PRHDT, CDR2 FYEKMQ (reference sequence). There are 12 residues in the CDR3. CDR3 in amino acids: CASSVGRDIQYF. The CDR3 bases that were read are TGTGCCAGCAGCGTAGGGAGGGACATT.

A word on this clone: The read ends 3 residues early relative to the CDR3; the germline J gene fills the gap. V gene TRBV19 combines with J gene TRBJ1-1, with D tentatively TRBD1 (6 bases). Germline V gene lookup returns CDR1 LNHDA and CDR2 SQIVND (reference sequence). This CDR3 has 14 amino acids. The ends were cut back, 5 bases at V and 7 bases at J, with 17 bases in the middle. This CDR3 reads CASSASGGRGEAFF. CDR3 DNA, as far as it was read: TGTGCCAGTAGTGCTAGCGGGGGCAGGGGTGAA.

The CDR3 spells CASSLGTAEGQETQYF. Partial CDR3 DNA: TGTGCCAGCAGCCTAGGGACAGCGGAGGGCCAAGAGACG. The V gene is TRBV7-3, the J gene TRBJ2-3; TRBD1 is a possible D gene (7 bases). Sequencing ends 3 residues short of the CDR3 end; the germline J gene provides the rest. The CDR3 loop spans 16 amino acids. Germline CDR1 SGHTA, CDR2 FQGTGA.